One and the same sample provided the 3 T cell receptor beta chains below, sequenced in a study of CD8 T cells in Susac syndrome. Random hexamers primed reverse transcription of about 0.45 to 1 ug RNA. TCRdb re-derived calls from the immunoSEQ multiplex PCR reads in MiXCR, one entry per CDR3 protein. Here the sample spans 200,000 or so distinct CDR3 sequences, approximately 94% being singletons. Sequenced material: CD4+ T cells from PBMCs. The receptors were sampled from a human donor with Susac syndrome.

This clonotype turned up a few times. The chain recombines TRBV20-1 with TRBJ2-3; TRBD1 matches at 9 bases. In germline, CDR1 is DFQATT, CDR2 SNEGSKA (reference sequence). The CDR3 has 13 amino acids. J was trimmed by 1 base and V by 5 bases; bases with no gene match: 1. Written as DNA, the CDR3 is TGCAGTGCTTGGGACAGGGGCACAGATACGCAGTATTTT. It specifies CSAWDRGTDTQYF.

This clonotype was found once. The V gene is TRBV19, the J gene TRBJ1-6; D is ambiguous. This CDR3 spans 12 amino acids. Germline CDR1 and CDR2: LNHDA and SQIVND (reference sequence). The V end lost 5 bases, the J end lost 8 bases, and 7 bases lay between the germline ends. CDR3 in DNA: TGTGCCAGTAGTCCTGAACATTCACCCCTCCACTTT. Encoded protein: CASSPEHSPLHF.

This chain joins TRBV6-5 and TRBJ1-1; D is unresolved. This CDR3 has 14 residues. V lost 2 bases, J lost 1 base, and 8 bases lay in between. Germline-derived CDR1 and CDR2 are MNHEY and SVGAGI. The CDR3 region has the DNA TGTGCCAGCAGTTACCGCCCGGGGAACACTGAAGCTTTCTTT. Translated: CASSYRPGNTEAFF.